Included here is one TCR beta chain sequence, with context. Sequencing was performed with immunoSEQ multiplex PCR; in TCRdb, only in-frame clones are kept and a portion is missing. In the table there are some 130,000 clones, 85% to 90% of which are singletons. This specimen comes from a study of blood T cell repertoires in COVID-19. The TCR originated in a man between 60 and 70 years old with active or convalescent COVID-19. Sequenced input: peripheral blood.

The CDR3 sequence is CASSFISGSYNEQFF. The CDR3 nucleotides are TGCGCCAGCAGCTTTATTAGCGGGAGCTACAATGAGCAGTTCTTC. V and J are TRBV5-1 and TRBJ2-1; 9 nucleotides agree with TRBD2. The ends lost 2 bases at V and 3 bases at J; junction bases unmatched: 3. The CDR3 loop spans 15 amino acids. CDR1 and CDR2 (germline): SGHRS, YFSETQ.